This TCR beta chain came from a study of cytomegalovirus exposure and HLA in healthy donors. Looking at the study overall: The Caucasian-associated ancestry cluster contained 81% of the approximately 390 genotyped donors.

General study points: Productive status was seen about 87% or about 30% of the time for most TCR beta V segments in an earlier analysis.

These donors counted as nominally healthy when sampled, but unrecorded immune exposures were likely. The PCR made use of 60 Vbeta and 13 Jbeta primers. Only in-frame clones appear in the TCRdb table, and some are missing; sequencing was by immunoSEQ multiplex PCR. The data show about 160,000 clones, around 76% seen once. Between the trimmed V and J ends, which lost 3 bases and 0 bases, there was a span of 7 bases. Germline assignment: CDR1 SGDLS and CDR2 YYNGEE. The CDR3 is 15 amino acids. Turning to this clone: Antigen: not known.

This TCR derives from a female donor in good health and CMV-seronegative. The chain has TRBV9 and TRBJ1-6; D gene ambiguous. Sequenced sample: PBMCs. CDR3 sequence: CASSGGHSYNSPLHF. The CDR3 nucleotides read TGTGCCAGCAGCGGAGGTCACTCCTATAATTCACCCCTCCACTTT.